Here is one TCR beta chain with its context. Its target is unknown. The sample belongs to a study of shared clonotypes between healthy human individuals. Methods used by the authors: Junction-only sequences produced by ImmunoSEQ had no quality scores, so filtering differed. Sequencing was performed with immunoSEQ multiplex PCR; in TCRdb, only in-frame clones are kept and a portion is missing. V, J and clone size are those of that table, while D and trimming were read from the DNA. Of roughly 2.6 million clones in the sample, approximately 94% were seen once. Study-wide points: Depth of sequencing was expected to influence donor clonotype sharing. Generation probability values for non-shared clonotypes were lower than those for clonotypes shared by all four donors.

Every donor, a Caucasian adult, lived in Nashville, Tennessee. The CDR3 totals 15 residues. Looked up from germline, CDR1 is SGHRS and CDR2 is YFSETQ. The ends lost 5 bases at V and 6 bases at J; junction bases unmatched: 10. Sequencing was carried out using naive CD4+ T cells sorted from blood. Subset defined: CD45RA+ positively selected. This sequence originates from a man between 18 and 29 years old in good health. This sequence joins TRBV5-1 and TRBJ2-2; the match to TRBD2 covers 7 bases. This CDR3 is CASSPGTNLPGELFF. The DNA for the CDR3 is TGCGCCAGCAGTCCCGGGACTAATCTGCCCGGGGAGCTGTTTTTT.